A single sample is the source of the 13 T cell receptor beta chains below, sequenced in a study of beta chain features in type 1 diabetes. Since all of the isolated RNA was reverse transcribed, expressed TCRB transcripts were what got sequenced. Measured with immunoSEQ multiplex PCR; TCRdb has only the in-frame clones, and not every one. This sample yields roughly 500,000 clones, of which about an eighth are seen a single time; over 0.04% belongs to the top ten. Sequencing input: naive CD4+ T cells from blood. These receptor sequences come from a woman aged 18-30 years in good health.

As concerns this clone: Distinct nucleotide sequences in the sample also encode this CDR3. This rearrangement joins TRBV7-2 to TRBJ1-4; no clear D gene. The CDR3 is 12 residues long. Trimming removed 6 bases at V and 7 bases at J, with 9 bases between. Looked up from germline, CDR1 is SGHTA and CDR2 is FQGNSA. The CDR3 sequence: CASSPQGEKLFF. The CDR3 nucleotides read TGTGCCAGCAGTCCCCAAGGTGAAAAACTGTTTTTT. Full variable domain (missing parts from reference TRBV7-2 and TRBJ1-4): GAGVSQSPSNKVTEKGKDVELRCDPISGHTALYWYRQSLGQGLEFLIYFQGNSAPDKSGLPSDRFSAERTGGSVSTLTIQRTQQEDSAVYLCASSPQGEKLFFGSGTQLSVL.

This clone has only a few counts. The chain has TRBV7-3 and TRBJ2-1; D unclear. The CDR3 extends over 15 amino acids. The V gene lost 1 base and the J gene lost 1 base, with 8 bases spanning the gap. Germline V CDR1 and CDR2: SGHTA, FQGTGA. This CDR3 reads CASSLIADSYNEQFF. CDR3 nucleotide sequence: TGTGCCAGCAGCTTAATCGCGGATTCCTACAATGAGCAGTTCTTC.

This clone appeared a few times. The chain employs TRBV7-3 and TRBJ2-1; a possible D gene is TRBD2 (5 bases). Trimming shortened V by 4 bases and J by 7 bases, and 17 bases separated the two germline ends. CDR1 is SGHTA, CDR2 FQGTGA, per germline. The CDR3 consists of 15 residues. This chain's CDR3 is CASSSSGGARNEQFF. The DNA for the CDR3 is TGTGCCAGCAGCTCCTCCGGAGGAGCACGTAATGAGCAGTTCTTC.

Written as DNA, the CDR3 is TGTGCCAGCTTGAAGGGCAGGGCACTGAACACTGAAGCTTTCTTT. The encoded protein is CASLKGRALNTEAFF. This sequence joins TRBV19 and TRBJ1-1; perhaps TRBD1 as D (5 bases). Per the germline V gene, CDR1 is LNHDA and CDR2 is SQIVND (reference sequence). The V end lost 9 bases, the J end lost 0 bases, and 17 bases lay between the germline ends. CDR3 length equals 15 residues. The complete variable domain, with remaining parts taken from reference TRBV19 and TRBJ1-1, reads DGGITQSPKYLFRKEGQNVTLSCEQNLNHDAMYWYRQDPGQGLRLIYYSQIVNDFQKGDIAEGYSVSREKKESFPLTVTSAQKNPTAFYLCASLKGRALNTEAFFGQGTRLTVV.

This clone was seen only a few times. This chain uses TRBV7-3 with TRBJ2-1; no firm D call. This CDR3 is 13 amino acids long. Germline CDR1 is SGHTA and CDR2 is FQGTGA. V was cut by 10 bases and J by 0 bases, with 10 bases left in between. The CDR3 here is CATRRSSYNEQFF. DNA for the CDR3: TGTGCCACCCGCAGGAGCTCCTACAATGAGCAGTTCTTC.

The chain has TRBV2 and TRBJ2-2; tentatively, D is TRBD1 (7 bases). V was cut by 6 bases and J by 0 bases, with 14 bases left in between. Germline CDR1 SNHLY, CDR2 FYNNEI. The CDR3 has 16 amino acids. CDR3 in amino acids: CASRRGDSSNTGELFF. The CDR3 DNA is TGTGCCAGCAGGAGGGGGGACAGCTCGAACACCGGGGAGCTGTTTTTT.

The chain couples TRBV15 to TRBJ1-5; D not certain. CDR1 and CDR2 from the germline V gene are LNHNV and YYDKDF (reference sequence). The V and J ends lost 0 bases and 3 bases respectively, with 9 bases between them. CDR3 size: 15 residues. The CDR3 sequence: CATSRDRGSNQPQHF. CDR3 nucleotides: TGTGCCACCAGCAGAGATCGGGGATCCAATCAGCCCCAGCATTTT.

This clone was detected only a few times. J is TRBJ2-7 and V is TRBV7-2, with D perhaps assigned TRBD1 or TRBD2 (5 bases each). Per the germline V gene, CDR1 is SGHTA and CDR2 is FQGNSA. V lost 5 bases and J 6 bases, leaving 14 bases between the germline ends. This CDR3 spans 13 amino acids. The CDR3 nucleotides read TGTGCCAGCAGCCCGGGACGCCCTTCCGAGCAGTACGTC. Encoded protein: CASSPGRPSEQYV.

The chain recombines TRBV27 with TRBJ2-7; 9 bases agree with TRBD1. CDR3 length equals 17 residues. The V gene's germline CDR1 is MNHEY and CDR2 SMNVEV (reference sequence). J gave up 1 base and V 5 bases, and 12 bases lay outside the gene matches. DNA of the CDR3: TGTGCCAGCAGTCTCCACCGAAGACAGGGGGGATCCTACGAGCAGTACTTC. Residues: CASSLHRRQGGSYEQYF.

This clone was seen more than once but under ten times. The V gene is TRBV7-9, the J gene TRBJ1-1, with D possibly TRBD1 on 6 matching bases. The germline V gene has CDR1 SEHNR and CDR2 FQNEAQ (reference sequence). The CDR3 runs to 14 residues. V shed 5 bases and J shed 5 bases, with 15 bases lying between them. The CDR3 nucleotides read TGTGCCAGCAGCAATACAGGGCGTTCGACTGAAGCTTTCTTT. Amino acids: CASSNTGRSTEAFF.

This chain links TRBV9 with TRBJ2-2, with 7 bases lining up with TRBD1. V gave up 3 bases and J gave up 2 bases; unmatched junction bases: 4. The CDR3 sequence is 15 residues long. Germline lookup yields CDR1 SGDLS and CDR2 YYNGEE. CDR3 region: CASSAHRGNTGELFF. The CDR3 DNA reads TGTGCCAGCAGCGCCCACAGGGGCAACACCGGGGAGCTGTTTTTT.

This clone has a handful of counts. The rearrangement links TRBV7-2 to TRBJ2-1, with TRBD2 identical over 8 bases. The CDR3 covers 16 residues. In germline, CDR1 is SGHTA, CDR2 FQGNSA. V trimming: 2 bases; J trimming: 8 bases; junction bases outside the gene matches: 11. This CDR3 reads CASSLLAGRRFDEQFF. CDR3 in DNA: TGTGCCAGCAGCTTATTAGCGGGGAGAAGATTCGATGAGCAGTTCTTC.

This clone was detected a few times. The V call is TRBV4-3, the J call TRBJ2-7; D unclear. This CDR3 is built from 13 residues. In germline, CDR1 is LGHNA, CDR2 YSLEER. V dropped 0 bases and J dropped 4 bases, with 7 bases sitting between them. The CDR3 nucleotides are TGCGCCAGCAGCCAAGAGATCCGATACGAGCAGTACTTC. It is translated as CASSQEIRYEQYF.